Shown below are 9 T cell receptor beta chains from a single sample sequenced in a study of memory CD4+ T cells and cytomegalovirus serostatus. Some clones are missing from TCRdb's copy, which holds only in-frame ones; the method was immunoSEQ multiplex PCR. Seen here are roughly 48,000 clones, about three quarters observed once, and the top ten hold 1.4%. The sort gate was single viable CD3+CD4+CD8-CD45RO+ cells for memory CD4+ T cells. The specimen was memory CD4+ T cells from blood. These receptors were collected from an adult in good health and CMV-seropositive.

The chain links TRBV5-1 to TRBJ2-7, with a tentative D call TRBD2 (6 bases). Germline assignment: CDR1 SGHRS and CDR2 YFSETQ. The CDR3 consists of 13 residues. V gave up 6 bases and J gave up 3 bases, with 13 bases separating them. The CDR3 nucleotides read TGCGCCAGCATGCCAGCGGGTGGCTACGAGCAGTACTTC. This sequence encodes CASMPAGGYEQYF.

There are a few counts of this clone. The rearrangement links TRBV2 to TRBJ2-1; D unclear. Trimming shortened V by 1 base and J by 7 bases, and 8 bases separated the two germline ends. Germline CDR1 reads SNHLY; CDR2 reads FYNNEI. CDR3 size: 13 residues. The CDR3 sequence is CASSEGWANEQFF. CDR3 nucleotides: TGTGCCAGCAGTGAAGGGTGGGCGAATGAGCAGTTCTTC.

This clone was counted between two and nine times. This CDR3 is CASSDRVGAGANVLTF. The CDR3, as DNA: TGTGCCAGCAGCGACAGGGTGGGCGCTGGGGCCAACGTCCTGACTTTC. This chain connects TRBV6-6 to TRBJ2-6; 7 bases map to TRBD1. CDR1 MNHNY and CDR2 SVGAGI come from the germline V gene (reference sequence). After removal of 6 bases from V and 2 bases from J, the junction contained 7 bases not matched to a gene. The CDR3 runs to 16 residues.

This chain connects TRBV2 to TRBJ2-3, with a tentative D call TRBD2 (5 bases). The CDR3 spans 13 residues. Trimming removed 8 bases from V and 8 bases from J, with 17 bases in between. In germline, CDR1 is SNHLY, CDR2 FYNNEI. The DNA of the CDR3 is TGTGCCAGCTCGGGGTCTAACAGAGGTACGCAGTATTTT. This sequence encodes CASSGSNRGTQYF.

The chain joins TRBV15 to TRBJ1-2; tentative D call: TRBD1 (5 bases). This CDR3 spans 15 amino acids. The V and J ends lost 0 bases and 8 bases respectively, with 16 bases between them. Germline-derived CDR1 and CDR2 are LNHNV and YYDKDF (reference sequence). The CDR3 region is CATSRDLGTSAGYTF. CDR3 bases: TGTGCCACCAGCAGAGATCTTGGGACTTCGGCGGGCTACACCTTC.

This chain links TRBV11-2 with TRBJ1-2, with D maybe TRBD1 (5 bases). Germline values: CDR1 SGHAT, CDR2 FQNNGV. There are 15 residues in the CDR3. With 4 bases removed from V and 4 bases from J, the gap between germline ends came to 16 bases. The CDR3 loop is CASSSPGRRGYGYTF. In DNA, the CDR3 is TGTGCCAGCAGCTCCCCTGGGCGGAGGGGCTATGGCTACACCTTC.

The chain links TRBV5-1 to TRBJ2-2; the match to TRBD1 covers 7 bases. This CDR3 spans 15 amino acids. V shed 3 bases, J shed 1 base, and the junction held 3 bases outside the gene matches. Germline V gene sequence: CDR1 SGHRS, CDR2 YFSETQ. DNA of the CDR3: TGCGCCAGCAGCTCACAGGGGAAGAACACCGGGGAGCTGTTTTTT. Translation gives CASSSQGKNTGELFF.

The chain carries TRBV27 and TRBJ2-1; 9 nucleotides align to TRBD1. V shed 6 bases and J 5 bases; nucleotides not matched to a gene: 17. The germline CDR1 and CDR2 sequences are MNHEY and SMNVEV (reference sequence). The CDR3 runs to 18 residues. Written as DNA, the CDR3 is TGTGCCAGCAGCCCTGCCAACCCGGGACAGGGTCCCCACAATGAGCAGTTCTTC. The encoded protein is CASSPANPGQGPHNEQFF.

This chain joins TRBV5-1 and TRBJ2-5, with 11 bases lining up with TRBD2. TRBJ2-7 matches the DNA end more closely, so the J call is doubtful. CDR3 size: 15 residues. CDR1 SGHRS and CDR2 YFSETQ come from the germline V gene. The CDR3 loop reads CASSIGTSGLYEQYF. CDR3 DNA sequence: TGCGCCAGCAGCATAGGGACTAGCGGCCTCTACGAGCAGTACTTC.